Below are 20 T cell receptor beta chains sequenced from a single sample in a study of blood T cell repertoires in COVID-19. Measured with immunoSEQ multiplex PCR; TCRdb has only the in-frame clones, and not every one. The repertoire holds 40,000 or so clones, with about 85% as singletons. Sequences were obtained from peripheral blood. The receptors come from a human donor in a cohort sampled during active COVID-19.

Written as DNA, the CDR3 is TGCGCCAGCCGGTCGGGCAGGGGGCTCTACGAGCAGTACTTC. This translates into CASRSGRGLYEQYF. The chain couples TRBV5-1 to TRBJ2-7; 8 nucleotides align to TRBD1. From germline, CDR1 is SGHRS and CDR2 YFSETQ. V shed 7 bases and J 3 bases; nucleotides not matched to a gene: 9. The CDR3 has 14 amino acids. Full variable domain (rest looked up from reference TRBV5-1 and TRBJ2-7): KAGVTQTPRYLIKTRGQQVTLSCSPISGHRSVSWYQQTPGQGLQFLFEYFSETQRNKGNFPGRFSGRQFSNSRSEMNVSTLELGDSALYLCASRSGRGLYEQYFGPGTRLTVT.

The chain couples TRBV2 to TRBJ1-2; the match to TRBD1 covers 7 bases. Germline loops: CDR1 SNHLY, CDR2 FYNNEI. Unmatched junction bases numbered 7, after V lost 7 bases and J lost 8 bases. This CDR3 comprises 12 residues. The CDR3 DNA reads TGTGCCAGCAACGACAGGGTGGCCGGCTACACCTTC. Protein: CASNDRVAGYTF.

The rearrangement joins TRBV6-6 to TRBJ1-4; TRBD1 matches at 10 bases. Germline-derived CDR1 and CDR2 are MNHNY and SVGAGI (reference sequence). This CDR3 comprises 16 residues. The trim removed 6 bases at V and 4 bases at J, leaving 8 bases unmatched. The CDR3 region is CASSHHRDRGNEKLFF. The DNA of the CDR3 is TGTGCCAGCAGCCACCACCGGGACAGGGGTAATGAAAAACTGTTTTTT.

The chain carries TRBV7-7 and TRBJ2-5, with 8 positions matching TRBD2. The CDR3 loop spans 15 amino acids. V shed 5 bases, J shed 1 base, and the junction held 6 bases outside the gene matches. Germline V gene sequence: CDR1 SSHAT, CDR2 FNYEAQ (reference sequence). The DNA of the CDR3 is TGTGCCAGCAGCCTCATCGGGGGGGGCCAAGAGACCCAGTACTTC. Translation: CASSLIGGGQETQYF.

The chain uses TRBV19 and TRBJ1-1; a weak D match, TRBD1 (6 bases). This CDR3 spans 13 amino acids. Trimming stripped 7 bases from V and 5 bases from J, with 14 bases between. Germline V gene lookup returns CDR1 LNHDA and CDR2 SQIVND (reference sequence). The CDR3 region has the DNA TGTGCCAGTAACAATCGGGACAAGACTGAAGCTTTCTTT. It codes for CASNNRDKTEAFF.

V usage is TRBV29-1 and J usage is TRBJ2-2; D might be TRBD1 (6 bases). V was trimmed by 4 bases and J by 5 bases, leaving 8 bases between them. The CDR3 sequence is 12 residues long. Germline V gives CDR1 SQVTM, CDR2 ANQGSEA. CDR3 loop: CSVGGRTGELFF. The CDR3 DNA reads as TGCAGCGTTGGGGGGCGGACCGGGGAGCTGTTTTTT.

V gene TRBV5-1 combines with J gene TRBJ2-6; D remains ambiguous. The V end lost 1 base, the J end lost 4 bases, and 9 bases lay between the germline ends. This CDR3 has 15 amino acids. Germline CDR1 SGHRS, CDR2 YFSETQ. Here the CDR3 reads CASSLSGAGANVLTF. Here the CDR3 DNA reads TGCGCCAGCAGCTTGTCAGGCGCAGGGGCCAACGTCCTGACTTTC.

V is TRBV7-2 and J is TRBJ2-4; D possibly corresponds to TRBD1 (5 bases). CDR1 is SGHTA and CDR2 is FQGNSA in the germline V gene. Between the trimmed V and J ends, which lost 0 bases and 2 bases, there was a span of 11 bases. There are 16 residues in the CDR3. CDR3 DNA sequence: TGTGCCAGCAGCTTAGCGCCGACAGAGCCCAAAAACATTCAGTACTTC. The encoded protein is CASSLAPTEPKNIQYF. Using reference TRBV7-2 and TRBJ2-4 for the parts outside the CDR3, the full variable domain is GAGVSQSPSNKVTEKGKDVELRCDPISGHTALYWYRQSLGQGLEFLIYFQGNSAPDKSGLPSDRFSAERTGGSVSTLTIQRTQQEDSAVYLCASSLAPTEPKNIQYFGAGTRLSVL.

The chain joins TRBV5-4 to TRBJ2-5; TRBD1 is a possible D gene (6 bases). Germline V lookup: CDR1 SGHNT, CDR2 YYREEE (reference sequence). With 0 bases removed from V and 5 bases from J, the gap between germline ends came to 14 bases. The CDR3 totals 15 residues. The CDR3 sequence is CASSLENRVGETQYF. CDR3 coding DNA: TGTGCCAGCAGCTTGGAGAACAGGGTTGGTGAGACCCAGTACTTC.

The J gene is TRBJ2-1, the V gene TRBV24-1; 7 positions match TRBD2. There are 15 residues in the CDR3. J was trimmed by 2 bases and V by 5 bases; bases with no gene match: 5. Looked up from germline, CDR1 is KGHDR and CDR2 is SFDVKD. The CDR3 loop is CATSGSGAPYNEQFF. The DNA of the CDR3 is TGTGCCACCAGTGGGAGCGGGGCCCCCTACAATGAGCAGTTCTTC.

This chain joins TRBV5-4 and TRBJ1-5; D possibly corresponds to TRBD1 (5 bases). The CDR3 extends over 15 amino acids. CDR1 SGHNT and CDR2 YYREEE come from the germline V gene (reference sequence). Trimming removed 10 bases from V and 4 bases from J, with 21 bases in between. In DNA, the CDR3 is TGTGCCTACAAGAGGGACGGGAGGGAGAATCAGCCCCAGCATTTT. This sequence encodes CAYKRDGRENQPQHF. Together with reference TRBV5-4 and TRBJ1-5, the CDR3 gives the full variable domain: ETGVTQSPTHLIKTRGQQVTLRCSSQSGHNTVSWYQQALGQGPQFIFQYYREEENGRGNFPPRFSGLQFPNYSSELNVNALELDDSALYLCAYKRDGRENQPQHFGDGTRLSIL.

This sequence joins TRBV10-3 and TRBJ2-7, with 9 bases matching TRBD1. This CDR3 region has 14 residues. Germline V gene sequence: CDR1 ENHRY, CDR2 SYGVKD. V lost 6 bases to trimming and J lost 5 bases; unmatched junction nucleotides: 8. CDR3 region: CAISLTGGRDEQYF. The CDR3 DNA is TGTGCCATCAGCCTCACAGGGGGCAGGGACGAGCAGTACTTC.

The rearrangement joins TRBV5-1 to TRBJ2-1, with TRBD1 identical over 7 bases. The CDR3 covers 13 residues. Losses at the gene ends were 4 bases for V and 8 bases for J; bases not matched to a gene: 6. The germline gives CDR1 SGHRS, CDR2 YFSETQ. The CDR3 here is CASSARTGHEQFF. DNA for the CDR3: TGCGCCAGCAGCGCACGGACAGGTCATGAGCAGTTCTTC.

V gene TRBV4-1 combines with J gene TRBJ2-7, with D possibly being TRBD2 (7 bases). Germline CDR1 is MGHRA and CDR2 is YSYEKL. Trimming removed 3 bases from V and 1 base from J, with 19 bases in between. The CDR3 is 17 residues long. The DNA of the CDR3 is TGCGCCAGCAGCCACCCCCGGGGCGGGGGCCCATCCTACGAGCAGTACTTC. This sequence encodes CASSHPRGGGPSYEQYF.

This rearrangement joins TRBV28 to TRBJ1-6, with TRBD1 as a possible D gene (6 bases). Trimming removed 4 bases from V and 3 bases from J, with 16 bases in between. This CDR3 is built from 17 residues. CDR1 is MDHEN and CDR2 is SYDVKM in the germline V gene. The CDR3, as DNA: TGTGCCAGCAGTTACGCACAGGGCTTCGGCTATAATTCACCCCTCCACTTT. Encoded protein: CASSYAQGFGYNSPLHF.

This clone was recorded only once. The J gene is TRBJ2-2, the V gene TRBV28, with 8 bases identical to TRBD1. CDR3 length: 13 amino acids. Per germline, CDR1 MDHEN and CDR2 SYDVKM. J was trimmed by 6 bases and V by 6 bases; bases with no gene match: 3. CDR3 sequence reads: CASRQQGAGELFF. CDR3 coding DNA: TGTGCCAGCAGACAACAGGGGGCCGGGGAGCTGTTTTTT.

V usage is TRBV29-1 and J usage is TRBJ1-2; 7 bases are a match to TRBD1. The CDR3 runs 14 residues. Trimming took 5 bases from V and 4 from J; bases not matched to a gene: 10. Germline CDR1 and CDR2: SQVTM and ANQGSEA. The CDR3 protein is CSVSPTGTRYGYTF. The DNA for the CDR3 is TGCAGCGTTTCCCCGACAGGGACCCGCTATGGCTACACCTTC. Supplemented by reference TRBV29-1 and TRBJ1-2, the full variable domain reads SAVISQKPSRDICQRGTSLTIQCQVDSQVTMMFWYRQQPGQSLTLIATANQGSEATYESGFVIDKFPISRPNLTFSTLTVSNMSPEDSSIYLCSVSPTGTRYGYTFGSGTRLTVV.

The V and J genes are TRBV6-1 and TRBJ1-2; D ambiguous. Germline V lookup: CDR1 MNHNS, CDR2 SASEGT. V was cut by 2 bases and J by 6 bases, with 10 bases left in between. This CDR3 has 13 amino acids. This CDR3 is CASSERGLDGYTF. In nucleotides, the CDR3 is TGTGCCAGCAGTGAAAGAGGATTGGATGGCTACACCTTC.

The chain employs TRBV20-1 and TRBJ2-1; D remains unclear. CDR3 length: 11 amino acids. Germline V lookup: CDR1 DFQATT, CDR2 SNEGSKA (reference sequence). V gave up 5 bases and J gave up 9 bases, with 11 bases separating them. CDR3 residues: CSAPRVSEQFF. The DNA of the CDR3 is TGCAGTGCTCCCCGGGTCTCTGAGCAGTTCTTC.

The chain employs TRBV6-6 and TRBJ1-2; D not certain. The germline gives CDR1 MNHNY, CDR2 SVGAGI (reference sequence). The CDR3 length is 13 residues. The V end was cut by 6 bases, the J end by 6 bases, with 14 bases between. The CDR3 spells CASRQAGSDGYTF. In DNA, the CDR3 is TGTGCCAGCAGGCAAGCGGGGAGCGATGGCTACACCTTC.